In its sample, the clone carrying this T cell receptor (beta chain) was seen once. The data originate from a study of cytomegalovirus exposure and HLA in healthy donors. The PCR had 60 Vbeta and 13 Jbeta primers. Clones were sequenced by immunoSEQ multiplex PCR, and TCRdb holds only the in-frame ones, with some missing. The table records approximately 150,000 clones, about 80% of them present only once. The CDR3 consists of 14 residues. Germline V gene data show CDR1 as SGHNT and CDR2 as YYREEE (reference sequence). V gave up 4 bases and J gave up 4 bases, with 14 bases separating them. Sequencing was carried out using PBMCs. This sequence joins TRBV5-4 and TRBJ2-5; a weak D match, TRBD1 (6 bases). The receptor's source is a woman aged 40 to 49 in good health and CMV-seronegative. This CDR3 reads CASSKQGSVETQYF. Written as DNA, the CDR3 is TGTGCCAGCAGCAAGCAGGGGTCGGTAGAGACCCAGTACTTC.